This TCR beta chain was captured by sequencing in a study of blood T cell repertoires in COVID-19. The ends lost 6 bases at V and 7 bases at J; junction bases unmatched: 10. Looked up from germline, CDR1 is MNHEY and CDR2 is SMNVEV (reference sequence). CDR3 length: 14 residues. TCRdb's table, derived via immunoSEQ multiplex PCR, lists solely in-frame clones and lacks some. The sample holds about 69,000 clones; roughly 80% are singletons and the top ten take 15% to 20%. This receptor was obtained from a man aged 60 to 75 with acute or convalescent COVID-19. Sequences were obtained from peripheral blood. V is TRBV27 and J is TRBJ2-7, with 9 nucleotides matching TRBD1. CDR3 loop: CASSRRTGVGEQYF. In DNA form, the CDR3 reads TGTGCCAGCAGCAGAAGGACAGGGGTGGGGGAGCAGTACTTC.